This T cell receptor (beta chain) is from a study of blood T cell repertoires in COVID-19. The data were produced by immunoSEQ multiplex PCR, yet TCRdb's version contains in-frame clones alone and is incomplete. The sample includes about 170,000 clones, approximately 86% seen only once; the top ten take roughly 0.53%. Material: peripheral blood. The receptor's source is a man in his 60s with COVID-19, enrolled during active disease.

CDR3 loop: CASSLSEFKQGRTGELFF. CDR3 nucleotides: TGTGCCAGCAGCTTATCCGAGTTCAAACAGGGAAGGACCGGGGAGCTGTTTTTT. This chain joins TRBV11-2 and TRBJ2-2, with D perhaps TRBD1 (6 bases). Per germline, CDR1 SGHAT and CDR2 FQNNGV. With 2 bases removed from V and 5 bases from J, the gap between germline ends came to 21 bases. CDR3 length: 18 residues.